A single sample gave rise to the 15 T cell receptor beta chains below, sequenced in a study of neurological immune-mediated disorders. TCRdb recomputed calls from the 5' RACE reads with MiXCR, one row per CDR3 protein. The sample shows 39,000 or so distinct CDR3 sequences, 2% to 3% of them seen only once. Sequenced material: PBMCs. The receptor source for this set is a man aged 25 to 40 with multiple sclerosis.

This clonotype was seen at least ten times. This chain uses TRBV5-1 with TRBJ2-7; a weak D match, TRBD1 (6 bases). The V gene lost 4 bases and the J gene lost 4 bases, with 15 bases spanning the gap. There are 14 residues in the CDR3. Looked up from germline, CDR1 is SGHRS and CDR2 is YFSETQ. CDR3 loop: CASSRDTGPYEQYF. In nucleotides, the CDR3 is TGCGCCAGCAGCCGGGACACGGGCCCTTACGAGCAGTACTTC.

At least ten counts were recorded for this clonotype. V is TRBV20-1 and J is TRBJ1-5; no clear D gene. Trimming stripped 3 bases from V and 6 bases from J, with 21 bases between. The CDR3 runs 16 residues. The germline CDR1 and CDR2 sequences are DFQATT and SNEGSKA (reference sequence). DNA of the CDR3: TGCAGTGCTAGTTCCCAGCTTGATTCTTTCGGTCAGCCCCAGCATTTT. Translation: CSASSQLDSFGQPQHF.

This clonotype has a count of ten or more. The genes are TRBV3-1 and TRBJ1-6; no reliable D call. The V and J ends lost 1 base and 15 bases respectively, with 7 bases between them. The CDR3 consists of 11 residues. CDR1 and CDR2 from the germline V gene are LGHDT and YNNKEL (reference sequence). CDR3: CASSQGFLLHF. CDR3 sequence (DNA): TGTGCCAGCAGCCAAGGTTTCCTCCTCCACTTT.

This clonotype has more than one count but fewer than ten. The rearrangement uses TRBV10-3 and TRBJ2-5; 12 bases are a match to TRBD2. Losses at the gene ends were 8 bases for V and 1 base for J; bases not matched to a gene: 8. Germline CDR1 is ENHRY and CDR2 is SYGVKD. This CDR3 is built from 16 residues. The CDR3 DNA is TGTGCCATCGCCGGGACTAGCGGGCCTTCCCAAGAGACCCAGTACTTC. This sequence encodes CAIAGTSGPSQETQYF.

This clonotype was observed at least ten times. This rearrangement joins TRBV7-2 to TRBJ1-6, with D possibly being TRBD1 (6 bases). From germline, CDR1 is SGHTA and CDR2 FQGNSA. Trimming left V 3 bases short and J 5 bases short, with 11 bases between. This CDR3 has 15 residues. This chain's CDR3 is CASSLGQGNNSPLHF. For the CDR3, the DNA is TGTGCCAGCAGCTTGGGCCAGGGGAATAATTCACCCCTCCACTTT. Variable domain in full (rest from reference TRBV7-2 and TRBJ1-6): GAGVSQSPSNKVTEKGKDVELRCDPISGHTALYWYRQSLGQGLEFLIYFQGNSAPDKSGLPSDRFSAERTGGSVSTLTIQRTQQEDSAVYLCASSLGQGNNSPLHFGNGTRLTVT.

This clonotype was found many times. The genes are TRBV20-1 and TRBJ2-7; 10 positions match TRBD2. The CDR3 loop spans 16 amino acids. Per the germline V gene, CDR1 is DFQATT and CDR2 is SNEGSKA (reference sequence). V gave up 3 bases and J gave up 2 bases; unmatched junction bases: 10. The CDR3 region is CSARALSGRSTYEQYF. Written as DNA, the CDR3 is TGCAGTGCTAGGGCCCTTAGCGGGAGGTCGACCTACGAGCAGTACTTC.

This clonotype has at least ten counts. V usage is TRBV20-1 and J usage is TRBJ2-5; D not certain. Germline loops: CDR1 DFQATT, CDR2 SNEGSKA (reference sequence). The CDR3 runs to 10 residues. The CDR3, as DNA: TGCAGAATGGGACAAGAGACCCAGTACTTC. Its protein product is CRMGQETQYF.

At least ten counts were recorded for this clonotype. V is TRBV5-1 and J is TRBJ1-2; D is unclear. The CDR3 contains 14 residues. V was pared by 1 base and J by 7 bases, with 14 bases between. In germline, CDR1 is SGHRS, CDR2 YFSETQ. The CDR3 reads CASSLTAGDGGYTF. The CDR3, as DNA: TGCGCCAGCAGCTTGACAGCCGGAGATGGTGGCTACACCTTC.

This clonotype was counted at least ten times. The chain is built from TRBV20-1 and TRBJ2-2; a possible D gene is TRBD2 (6 bases). Trimming pared 0 bases from V and 5 bases from J, leaving 16 bases between. CDR1 and CDR2 (germline): DFQATT, SNEGSKA (reference sequence). This CDR3 has 16 amino acids. In nucleotides, the CDR3 is TGCAGTGCTAGAGATAGTAGCGGTGTCTTGACCGGGGAGCTGTTTTTT. Protein sequence: CSARDSSGVLTGELFF.

This clonotype was detected ten times or more. The chain employs TRBV7-3 and TRBJ2-1; 10 nucleotides line up with TRBD2. V was clipped by 5 bases and J by 3 bases; unmatched bases: 1. Looked up from germline, CDR1 is SGHTA and CDR2 is FQGTGA. This CDR3 has 14 amino acids. The CDR3 is CASSKRGGYNEQFF. In nucleotides, the CDR3 is TGTGCCAGCAGCAAGCGGGGGGGCTACAATGAGCAGTTCTTC.

This clonotype was observed at least ten times. The CDR3 nucleotides are TGCGCCAGCAGCCAAGATTGGACGGACTACAATGAGCAGTTCTTC. This codes for CASSQDWTDYNEQFF. This chain connects TRBV4-1 to TRBJ2-1, with unresolved D. V was trimmed by 0 bases and J by 3 bases, leaving 9 bases between them. This CDR3 spans 15 amino acids. The germline gives CDR1 MGHRA, CDR2 YSYEKL.

This clonotype was detected many times. The CDR3 protein is CASSLLTDTQYF. CDR3 nucleotide sequence: TGTGCCAGCAGCTTACTGACAGATACGCAGTATTTT. The chain links TRBV7-2 to TRBJ2-3; D is undetermined. The germline CDR1 and CDR2 sequences are SGHTA and FQGNSA. The CDR3 runs 12 residues. V lost 2 bases to trimming and J lost 3 bases, with 3 bases between them.

Regarding this clonotype: A read error may explain this, as a much larger clone is one base away. V usage is TRBV3-1 and J usage is TRBJ1-5; the D is unclear. There are 13 residues in the CDR3. The V and J ends lost 1 base and 12 bases respectively, with 13 bases between them. Per germline, CDR1 LGHDT and CDR2 YNNKEL (reference sequence). CDR3 coding DNA: TGTGCCAGCAGCCAAGGACGTGCGGAGCACCAGCATTTT. It specifies CASSQGRAEHQHF.

There are many counts of this clonotype. The rearrangement uses TRBV27 and TRBJ2-1, with D uncertain. Trimming pared 9 bases from V and 4 bases from J, leaving 19 bases between. This CDR3 spans 15 amino acids. Germline assignment: CDR1 MNHEY and CDR2 SMNVEV (reference sequence). The CDR3 is CASTNSGLSYNEQFF. CDR3 sequence (DNA): TGTGCCAGTACTAACTCGGGTTTGTCGTACAATGAGCAGTTCTTC.

This clonotype was observed at least ten times. The chain joins TRBV6-5 to TRBJ1-5, with TRBD1 matching over 7 bases. Germline lookup yields CDR1 MNHEY and CDR2 SVGAGI. V lost 2 bases, J lost 5 bases, and 12 bases stayed unmatched. The CDR3 loop spans 17 amino acids. The CDR3 loop reads CASSYTSTGQSDQPQHF. The CDR3 region has the DNA TGTGCCAGCAGTTACACCTCGACAGGGCAGAGTGATCAGCCCCAGCATTTT.